What follows are 32 T cell receptor beta chains derived from one specimen sequenced in a study of beta chain features in type 1 diabetes. Expressed TCRB transcripts were sequenced after all isolated RNA was converted to cDNA. Generated by immunoSEQ multiplex PCR, the TCRdb table keeps only in-frame clones and is missing some. The repertoire holds about 240,000 clones, around 26% seen once, with under 5% in the top ten. Sequenced input: central memory CD4+ T cells from blood. The receptors originated from a young man in good health.

This chain uses TRBV29-1 with TRBJ2-7, with D perhaps being TRBD1 or TRBD2 (5 bases each). The CDR3 length is 14 residues. V lost 2 bases and J lost 2, with 13 bases in between. Germline V gives CDR1 SQVTM, CDR2 ANQGSEA. The CDR3 bases are TGCAGCGTTGAAAGCCGGGACGGGACCTACGAGCAGTACTTC. It translates to CSVESRDGTYEQYF.

This clone was counted a few times. The rearrangement links TRBV5-1 to TRBJ2-1; D gene ambiguous. Germline V lookup: CDR1 SGHRS, CDR2 YFSETQ. The CDR3 is made up of 11 amino acids. The V end was cut by 2 bases, the J end by 6 bases, with 3 bases between. CDR3 amino acids: CASSFINEQFF. DNA of the CDR3: TGCGCCAGCAGCTTTATCAATGAGCAGTTCTTC. The full variable domain, completed using reference TRBV5-1 and TRBJ2-1, is KAGVTQTPRYLIKTRGQQVTLSCSPISGHRSVSWYQQTPGQGLQFLFEYFSETQRNKGNFPGRFSGRQFSNSRSEMNVSTLELGDSALYLCASSFINEQFFGPGTRLTVL.

The table lists this clone with a few counts. The V gene is TRBV10-3, the J gene TRBJ2-1; D is possibly TRBD1 or TRBD2 (6 bases each). Trimming removed 10 bases at V and 8 bases at J, with 18 bases between. CDR1 and CDR2 (germline): ENHRY, SYGVKD. The CDR3 runs to 13 residues. CDR3 in DNA: TGTGCCACCCGGGCGGGGCCAGGGGATGAGCAGTTCTTC. Its protein is CATRAGPGDEQFF.

This clone showed up just a few times. V gene TRBV28 combines with J gene TRBJ2-3; D might be TRBD1 (5 bases). The length of the CDR3 is 13 residues. V dropped 6 bases and J dropped 3 bases, with 10 bases sitting between them. Germline V gives CDR1 MDHEN, CDR2 SYDVKM. The chain's CDR3 is CASRDTLTDTQYF. In DNA, the CDR3 is TGTGCCAGCAGGGACACTTTAACAGATACGCAGTATTTT.

The rearrangement joins TRBV2 to TRBJ2-5; TRBD1 matches 8 bases. Germline-derived CDR1 and CDR2 are SNHLY and FYNNEI. This CDR3 spans 16 amino acids. V lost 1 base to trimming and J lost 4 bases; unmatched junction nucleotides: 8. The CDR3 is CASSEGGGRGRETQYF. CDR3 nucleotides: TGTGCCAGCAGTGAAGGAGGCGGCAGGGGGCGAGAGACCCAGTACTTC.

This sequence joins TRBV20-1 and TRBJ2-7, with D unclear. Trimming pared 3 bases from V and 7 bases from J, leaving 7 bases between. CDR1 is DFQATT and CDR2 is SNEGSKA in the germline V gene (reference sequence). The CDR3 totals 10 residues. The CDR3 coding sequence is TGCAGTGCTAGGAAGGATGAGCAGTACTTC. Its protein is CSARKDEQYF.

A remark on this clone: The junction differs from germline at one of its ends, possibly a read error. The chain carries TRBV20-1 and TRBJ2-7; weak D call: TRBD1 (6 bases). The CDR3 length is 8 residues. Germline assignment: CDR1 DFQATT and CDR2 SNEGSKA (reference sequence). The CDR3 is CSVAGANF. The CDR3, as DNA: TGCAGTGTTGCAGGGGCAAATTTC.

This sequence joins TRBV4-3 and TRBJ2-1, with a tentative D call TRBD2 (6 bases). CDR3 length: 15 residues. Germline loops: CDR1 LGHNA, CDR2 YSLEER. With 5 bases removed from V and 0 bases from J, the gap between germline ends came to 11 bases. Here the CDR3 DNA reads TGCGCCAGCAGCGAGCGGGCCTCCTCCTACAATGAGCAGTTCTTC. It yields the protein CASSERASSYNEQFF.

A few counts support this clone. This chain links TRBV30 with TRBJ2-5; D is possibly TRBD1 or TRBD2 (5 bases each). CDR1 GTSNPN and CDR2 SVGIG come from the germline V gene (reference sequence). V lost 4 bases and J 4 bases, leaving 16 bases between the germline ends. The CDR3 runs 14 residues. CDR3 in DNA: TGTGCCTGGAATCCGGACGCTGGGGGAGAGACCCAGTACTTC. Encoded protein: CAWNPDAGGETQYF.

The rearrangement links TRBV6-5 to TRBJ2-7; a possible D gene is TRBD2 (6 bases). The CDR3 extends over 15 amino acids. Germline CDR1 reads MNHEY; CDR2 reads SVGAGI. V lost 5 bases to trimming and J lost 7 bases, with 21 bases between them. The CDR3, as DNA: TGTGCCAGCAGTCCCGGGACTCCTGGGACGAGGGAGCAGTACTTC. This encodes CASSPGTPGTREQYF.

J is TRBJ2-3 and V is TRBV5-4, with 9 nucleotides matching TRBD2. V gave up 0 bases and J gave up 8 bases; unmatched junction bases: 10. The CDR3 totals 16 residues. Germline V gene lookup returns CDR1 SGHNT and CDR2 YYREEE (reference sequence). The CDR3 reads CASSLAVVAGESTQYF. CDR3 sequence (DNA): TGTGCCAGCAGCTTGGCCGTGGTAGCGGGAGAGAGTACGCAGTATTTT.

This clone was detected a few times. CDR3 amino acids: CSEGDSNYGYTF. CDR3 DNA sequence: TGCAGCGAGGGTGACAGTAACTATGGCTACACCTTC. This sequence joins TRBV29-1 and TRBJ1-2, with D maybe TRBD1 (5 bases). Trimming left V 7 bases short and J 1 base short, with 10 bases between. CDR3 size: 12 residues. Germline CDR1 and CDR2: SQVTM and ANQGSEA.

V usage is TRBV7-2 and J usage is TRBJ2-3, with 11 bases identical to TRBD2. This CDR3 has 15 residues. With V trimmed by 5 bases and J by 2 bases, 3 bases remained unmatched. Germline loops: CDR1 SGHTA, CDR2 FQGNSA. CDR3 bases: TGTGCCAGCAGCCTGGGACTAGCGGACACAGATACGCAGTATTTT. It encodes CASSLGLADTDTQYF.

The chain has TRBV13 and TRBJ2-3; no clear D. The V and J ends lost 5 bases and 2 bases respectively, with 11 bases between them. There are 14 residues in the CDR3. From germline, CDR1 is PRHDT and CDR2 FYEKMQ (reference sequence). In nucleotides, the CDR3 is TGTGCCAGCAGCCGAAAGGATGACACAGATACGCAGTATTTT. This sequence encodes CASSRKDDTDTQYF.

The J gene is TRBJ2-4, the V gene TRBV5-4; D is perhaps TRBD1 (7 bases). Germline CDR1 is SGHNT and CDR2 is YYREEE (reference sequence). This CDR3 region has 17 residues. Trimming removed 4 bases at V and 0 bases at J, with 17 bases between. As DNA, the CDR3 is TGTGCCAGCAGCGTTGCGGGACAGCCCTTAGCCAAAAACATTCAGTACTTC. It is translated as CASSVAGQPLAKNIQYF.

The genes are TRBV30 and TRBJ2-7; 11 nucleotides match TRBD2. Looked up from germline, CDR1 is GTSNPN and CDR2 is SVGIG (reference sequence). Losses at the gene ends were 3 bases for V and 5 bases for J; bases not matched to a gene: 3. The CDR3 covers 13 residues. As DNA, the CDR3 is TGTGCCTGGAGGCCGGGACTAGCGGACGAGCAGTACTTC. This gives the protein CAWRPGLADEQYF.

This clone was counted between two and nine times. The chain recombines TRBV29-1 with TRBJ1-2; no clear D gene. The V and J ends lost 4 bases and 5 bases respectively, with 11 bases between them. Germline CDR1 SQVTM, CDR2 ANQGSEA. The CDR3 contains 12 residues. The CDR3 sequence: CSVVRTPYGYTF. CDR3 in DNA: TGCAGCGTTGTGCGTACGCCTTATGGCTACACCTTC.

This clone was observed many times. The gene calls are TRBV2 and TRBJ1-5; no reliable D call. The CDR3 is 15 residues long. The germline gives CDR1 SNHLY, CDR2 FYNNEI. Trimming removed 4 bases from V and 2 bases from J, with 12 bases in between. The CDR3: CASSAGPKGNQPQHF. The CDR3 DNA reads TGTGCCAGCAGTGCCGGACCGAAGGGCAATCAGCCCCAGCATTTT.

The chain joins TRBV19 to TRBJ1-5, with no clear D. The CDR3 is made up of 13 amino acids. Deletions cut 5 bases from V and 0 bases from J, with 5 bases between. The V gene's germline CDR1 is LNHDA and CDR2 SQIVND (reference sequence). CDR3 loop: CASSVSSNQPQHF. The CDR3 coding sequence is TGTGCCAGTAGTGTAAGTAGCAATCAGCCCCAGCATTTT.

CDR3 region: CASSQDRGGEQFF. In DNA, the CDR3 is TGTGCCAGCAGCCAGGACAGGGGGGGTGAGCAGTTCTTC. The genes are TRBV7-8 and TRBJ2-1; 10 nucleotides match TRBD1. The CDR3 has 13 amino acids. Per the germline V gene, CDR1 is SGHVS and CDR2 is FQNEAQ. Losses at the gene ends were 5 bases for V and 9 bases for J; bases not matched to a gene: 4. The full variable domain, in which reference TRBV7-8 and TRBJ2-1 provide the parts outside the CDR3, is GAGVSQSPRYKVAKRGQDVALRCDPISGHVSLFWYQQALGQGPEFLTYFQNEAQLDKSGLPSDRFFAERPEGSVSTLKIQRTQQEDSAVYLCASSQDRGGEQFFGPGTRLTVL.

This clone occurred a few times. The rearrangement links TRBV5-6 to TRBJ1-2; D is perhaps TRBD1 (5 bases). CDR1 is SGHDT and CDR2 is YYEEEE in the germline V gene. V lost 6 bases to trimming and J lost 2 bases, with 14 bases between them. The CDR3 is 14 amino acids. CDR3 region: CASTVLGVNYGYTF. CDR3 DNA sequence: TGTGCCAGCACCGTCCTGGGGGTCAACTATGGCTACACCTTC.

This clone was observed a handful of times. The V gene is TRBV10-3, the J gene TRBJ1-5; no clear D gene. CDR3 length: 13 amino acids. The V gene lost 2 bases and the J gene lost 2 bases, with 4 bases spanning the gap. CDR1 ENHRY and CDR2 SYGVKD come from the germline V gene. In DNA, the CDR3 is TGTGCCATCAGTGAGCGAGGCAATCAGCCCCAGCATTTT. Residues: CAISERGNQPQHF.

The V gene is TRBV5-1, the J gene TRBJ2-1; the match to TRBD1 covers 8 bases. V trimming: 0 bases; J trimming: 6 bases; junction bases outside the gene matches: 8. Germline CDR1 is SGHRS and CDR2 is YFSETQ. The CDR3 is 16 residues long. CDR3 nucleotides: TGCGCCAGCAGCTTGGCGGTCCAGGGGGCGGGCAATGAGCAGTTCTTC. It specifies CASSLAVQGAGNEQFF.

This chain links TRBV27 with TRBJ2-1; 15 positions agree with TRBD2. Germline assignment: CDR1 MNHEY and CDR2 SMNVEV (reference sequence). V lost 5 bases to trimming and J lost 10 bases; unmatched junction nucleotides: 6. This CDR3 spans 15 amino acids. CDR3 DNA: TGTGCCAGCAGTAGTCCGGGACTAGCGGGGGGAGAGCAGTTCTTC. This translates into CASSSPGLAGGEQFF.

This clone was counted only a few times. V gene TRBV2 combines with J gene TRBJ1-2; D not resolved. Germline V CDR1 and CDR2: SNHLY, FYNNEI. There are 11 residues in the CDR3. The ends were cut back, 3 bases at V and 3 bases at J, with 2 bases in the middle. The CDR3 DNA follows: TGTGCCAGCAGTGACTACTATGGCTACACCTTC. The encoded protein is CASSDYYGYTF.

V gene TRBV11-2 combines with J gene TRBJ2-5; weak D call: TRBD1 (6 bases). The CDR3 is 14 residues long. Germline V gives CDR1 SGHAT, CDR2 FQNNGV. The V gene lost 2 bases and the J gene lost 1 base, with 8 bases spanning the gap. The CDR3 coding sequence is TGTGCCAGCAGCTTAATGGGGGCCCAAGAGACCCAGTACTTC. Residues: CASSLMGAQETQYF.

The chain joins TRBV10-3 to TRBJ2-7; D is possibly TRBD1 (6 bases). Trimming shortened V by 7 bases and J by 4 bases, and 14 bases separated the two germline ends. The CDR3 spans 13 residues. Germline CDR1 reads ENHRY; CDR2 reads SYGVKD. The CDR3 loop reads CAIKDRSGYEQYF. The CDR3 DNA sequence: TGTGCCATCAAGGACAGATCTGGGTACGAGCAGTACTTC.

This clone was seen only a few times. The chain employs TRBV30 and TRBJ2-7, with 9 bases identical to TRBD1. The V gene end was trimmed by 8 bases and the J gene end by 7 bases; junction bases not matched to a gene: 9. CDR1 GTSNPN and CDR2 SVGIG come from the germline V gene (reference sequence). This CDR3 region has 12 residues. Here the CDR3 reads CAGDRVSREQYF. CDR3 nucleotide sequence: TGTGCCGGGGACAGGGTGTCGCGAGAGCAGTACTTC.

Points on this clone: The sample has other DNA sequences that encode this CDR3 too. The chain recombines TRBV7-9 with TRBJ2-1, with TRBD1 matching 8 bases. V trimming: 5 bases; J trimming: 8 bases; junction bases outside the gene matches: 11. Germline V lookup: CDR1 SEHNR, CDR2 FQNEAQ (reference sequence). The CDR3 covers 15 residues. The CDR3 loop is CASSPLGTGGDEQFF. The CDR3 nucleotides read TGTGCCAGCAGCCCGCTAGGGACAGGTGGGGATGAGCAGTTCTTC.

Many counts were recorded for this clone. The chain carries TRBV10-3 and TRBJ1-1, with TRBD1 matching over 9 bases. The CDR3 is 13 amino acids. Trimming cost V 10 bases and J 4 bases; bases outside gene matches: 7. Germline V gene sequence: CDR1 ENHRY, CDR2 SYGVKD. CDR3 amino acids: CASTTTGGTEAFF. CDR3 nucleotides: TGTGCCAGCACCACGACAGGGGGCACTGAAGCTTTCTTT.

This clone has only a few counts. A much bigger clone sits one base away, suggesting this may be a read error. Other DNA sequences in the same sample also yield this CDR3. J is TRBJ1-5 and V is TRBV4-3; D remains unclear. Deletions cut 0 bases from V and 0 bases from J, with 6 bases between. Germline V gene sequence: CDR1 LGHNA, CDR2 YSLEER. The length of the CDR3 is 15 residues. CDR3 protein: CASSQDGNSNQPQHF. The CDR3 nucleotides are TGCGCCAGCAGCCAAGATGGGAATAGCAATCAGCCCCAGCATTTT.

The rearrangement links TRBV6-1 to TRBJ1-5; D is undetermined. This CDR3 contains 14 residues. V lost 6 bases, J lost 7 bases, and 16 bases lay in between. Germline V gene lookup returns CDR1 MNHNS and CDR2 SASEGT. The CDR3 bases are TGTGCCAGCAGCGCGGAAAAGGCAAGACAGCCCCAGCATTTT. Its protein is CASSAEKARQPQHF.